The 16 T cell receptor beta chains below come from one sample, sequenced in a study of regulatory T cells in long-lasting Graves disease. Described time point: newly diagnosed GD, antithyroid drugs for less than 3 months. PBMCs provided the RNA from which the TCR library was made. Libraries of TCR beta came from iRepertoire HTBI primers plus Arm-PCR of CDR3 regions. Each CDR3 protein gets one entry after TCRdb re-called the multiplex PCR reads with MiXCR. The table records about 220,000 distinct CDR3 sequences, 18% of them present only once. The sequencing used peripheral blood mononuclear cells (PBMCs), collected at new diagnosis, from a patient treated with antithyroid drugs. The receptors shown here come from a female donor with Graves disease.

The CDR3 nucleotides are TGTGCCAGCAGCTTGCTTGCGGGGAAGGTTGAAGCTTTCTTT. Encoded protein: CASSLLAGKVEAFF. The V call is TRBV7-9, the J call TRBJ1-1; D gene unclear. Trimming stripped 3 bases from V and 7 bases from J, with 15 bases between. There are 14 residues in the CDR3. CDR1 is SEHNR and CDR2 is FQNEAQ in the germline V gene (reference sequence).

This clonotype was observed many times. CDR3 nucleotide sequence: TGTGCCAGCAGGGACAGGGGGATTAACTATGGCTACACCTTC. This translates into CASRDRGINYGYTF. The chain recombines TRBV2 with TRBJ1-2, with TRBD1 matching 10 bases. This CDR3 region has 14 residues. Germline loops: CDR1 SNHLY, CDR2 FYNNEI. The junction had 2 bases not matched to a gene; V was cut back by 6 bases and J by 1 base.

The genes are TRBV19 and TRBJ2-4, with D perhaps matching TRBD1 (9 bases). The CDR3 is made up of 17 amino acids. The germline V gene encodes CDR1 LNHDA and CDR2 SQIVND (reference sequence). The V gene lost 9 bases and the J gene lost 2 bases, with 23 bases spanning the gap. The CDR3 sequence is CASGTGKKRETKNIQYF. The CDR3 coding sequence is TGTGCCAGCGGGACAGGGAAAAAGCGGGAGACCAAAAACATTCAGTACTTC. Complete variable domain (other parts from reference TRBV19 and TRBJ2-4): DGGITQSPKYLFRKEGQNVTLSCEQNLNHDAMYWYRQDPGQGLRLIYYSQIVNDFQKGDIAEGYSVSREKKESFPLTVTSAQKNPTAFYLCASGTGKKRETKNIQYFGAGTRLSVL.

This clonotype was counted between two and nine times. A much larger clone sits a single nucleotide away, making a read error possible. V and J are TRBV28 and TRBJ2-3; 8 bases line up with TRBD1. With V trimmed by 5 bases and J by 6 bases, 13 bases remained unmatched. Germline CDR1 reads MDHEN; CDR2 reads SYDVKM. The CDR3 is made up of 16 amino acids. The CDR3 spells CASSTETGAIMDTQYF. The DNA of the CDR3 is TGTGCCAGCAGTACCGAGACAGGGGCCATCATGGATACGCAGTATTTT.

This rearrangement joins TRBV7-6 to TRBJ2-5; no clear D gene. Trimming took off 2 bases at V and 7 bases at J, with 14 bases between the two ends. Germline V gene lookup returns CDR1 SGHVS and CDR2 FNYEAQ. This CDR3 has 14 residues. The CDR3 is CASSLPRASVTQYF. CDR3 coding DNA: TGTGCCAGCAGCTTACCCCGAGCTTCGGTGACCCAGTACTTC. The variable domain in full, with the rest retrieved from reference TRBV7-6 and TRBJ2-5, is GAGVSQSPRYKVTKRGQDVALRCDPISGHVSLYWYRQALGQGPEFLTYFNYEAQQDKSGLPNDRFSAERPEGSISTLTIQRTEQRDSAMYRCASSLPRASVTQYFGPGTRLLVL.

This clonotype was counted ten times or more. The rearrangement joins TRBV6-2 or TRBV6-3 to TRBJ2-1, with D possibly TRBD2 on 6 matching bases. Germline assignment: CDR1 MNHEY and CDR2 SVGEGT. The CDR3 is 20 residues long. V lost 5 bases to trimming and J lost 2 bases, with 28 bases between them. The CDR3 region has the DNA TGTGCCAGCAGTGGGACCAGCAGGATCGGGAGTAGGGCCCCCTACAATGAGCAGTTCTTC. Translating gives CASSGTSRIGSRAPYNEQFF.

This clonotype was detected ten times or more. The chain uses TRBV24-1 and TRBJ1-2, with D possibly TRBD1 on 6 matching bases. CDR3 length equals 12 residues. The germline V and J ends were trimmed by 5 bases and 6 bases, with 9 bases remaining between them. Germline loops: CDR1 KGHDR, CDR2 SFDVKD. CDR3 in amino acids: CATSGNRDGYTF. CDR3 bases: TGTGCCACCAGTGGCAACAGGGATGGCTACACCTTC.

At least ten counts were recorded for this clonotype. V gene TRBV6-1 combines with J gene TRBJ2-7; 7 bases match TRBD1. The CDR3 is made up of 15 amino acids. The germline gives CDR1 MNHNS, CDR2 SASEGT. Trimming removed 5 bases from V and 2 bases from J; junction bases left unmatched: 9. The CDR3 nucleotides read TGTGCCAGCAGTAGCAGGGGGTCGGGTACCTACGAGCAGTACTTC. This codes for CASSSRGSGTYEQYF.

There are many counts of this clonotype. This rearrangement joins TRBV3-1 to TRBJ1-5; maybe TRBD1 (6 bases). Between the trimmed V and J ends, which lost 2 bases and 7 bases, there was a span of 15 bases. The CDR3 consists of 15 residues. The germline CDR1 and CDR2 sequences are LGHDT and YNNKEL (reference sequence). This CDR3 is CASSQYSQGGQPQHF. The CDR3 nucleotides are TGTGCCAGCAGCCAATACTCACAGGGAGGCCAGCCCCAGCATTTT.

This clonotype has ten or more counts. The chain links TRBV6-5 to TRBJ1-1; D gene ambiguous. V was shortened by 3 bases and J by 1 base, with 9 bases between the two germline ends. Germline CDR1 MNHEY, CDR2 SVGAGI. There are 14 residues in the CDR3. CDR3 DNA sequence: TGTGCCAGCAGTTATTCAGCACAGAACACTGAAGCTTTCTTT. This gives the protein CASSYSAQNTEAFF.

This clonotype showed up many times. The chain carries TRBV29-1 and TRBJ1-2; D might be TRBD1 (5 bases). Deletions cut 3 bases from V and 6 bases from J, with 11 bases between. Germline V gene data show CDR1 as SQVTM and CDR2 as ANQGSEA. This CDR3 is built from 12 residues. The CDR3 bases are TGCAGCGTTGACAGGGTTAAGAATGGCTACACCTTC. Translating it yields CSVDRVKNGYTF.

This clonotype was seen at least ten times. V and J are TRBV12-3 or TRBV12-4 and TRBJ2-1; possible D gene TRBD1, 7 bases. Trimming took 6 bases from V and 7 from J, leaving 13 bases between them. CDR3 length: 13 residues. Here the CDR3 DNA reads TGTGCCAGCAGATCTCAGGGGGGAAATGAGCAGTTCTTC. Translating it yields CASRSQGGNEQFF.

This clonotype was detected ten times or more. This chain uses TRBV6-5 with TRBJ2-5, with a possible D match to TRBD2 (6 bases). The CDR3 is 15 amino acids. Germline values: CDR1 MNHEY, CDR2 SVGAGI. The V end lost 0 bases, the J end lost 2 bases, and 10 bases lay between the germline ends. This CDR3 is CASSYSLARQETQYF. The CDR3 nucleotides are TGTGCCAGCAGTTACTCGCTAGCGAGGCAAGAGACCCAGTACTTC.

A few counts support this clonotype. This chain connects TRBV6-5 to TRBJ1-4, with D possibly matching TRBD1 (5 bases). Trimming took off 0 bases at V and 3 bases at J, with 8 bases between the two ends. The V gene's germline CDR1 is MNHEY and CDR2 SVGAGI. The CDR3 extends over 15 amino acids. CDR3 DNA sequence: TGTGCCAGCAGTTACTCGGTGGGACCTAATGAAAAACTGTTTTTT. It translates to CASSYSVGPNEKLFF.

A single count supports this clonotype. J is TRBJ2-1 and V is TRBV18, with TRBD2 matching over 8 bases. Germline lookup yields CDR1 KGHSH and CDR2 LQKENI. J gave up 9 bases and V 5 bases, and 15 bases lay outside the gene matches. The CDR3 length is 16 residues. For the CDR3, the DNA is TGTGCCAGCTCATCCGGGGCAGCGGGAGAGGTTGGTGAGCAGTTCTTC. The encoded protein is CASSSGAAGEVGEQFF. The full variable domain, with the rest looked up from reference TRBV18 and TRBJ2-1, is NAGVMQNPRHLVRRRGQEARLRCSPMKGHSHVYWYRQLPEEGLKFMVYLQKENIIDESGMPKERFSAEFPKEGPSILRIQQVVRGDSAAYFCASSSGAAGEVGEQFFGPGTRLTVL.

There are many counts of this clonotype. This rearrangement joins TRBV19 to TRBJ2-1, with no clear D. Germline loops: CDR1 LNHDA, CDR2 SQIVND (reference sequence). V dropped 3 bases and J dropped 7 bases, with 13 bases sitting between them. The CDR3 runs 14 residues. CDR3 amino acids: CASSIQSQINEQFF. As DNA, the CDR3 is TGTGCCAGTAGTATTCAAAGTCAGATTAATGAGCAGTTCTTC.